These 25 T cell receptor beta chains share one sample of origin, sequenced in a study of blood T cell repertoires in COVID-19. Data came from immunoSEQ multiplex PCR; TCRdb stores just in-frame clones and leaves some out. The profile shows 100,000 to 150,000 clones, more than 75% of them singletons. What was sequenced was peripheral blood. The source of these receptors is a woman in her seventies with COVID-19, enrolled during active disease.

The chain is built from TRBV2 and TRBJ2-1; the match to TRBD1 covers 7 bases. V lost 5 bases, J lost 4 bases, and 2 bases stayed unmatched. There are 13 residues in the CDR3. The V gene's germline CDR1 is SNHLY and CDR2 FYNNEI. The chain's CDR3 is CASSPGGYNEQFF. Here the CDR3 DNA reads TGTGCCAGCAGTCCAGGGGGATACAATGAGCAGTTCTTC.

This CDR3 reads CASSYNGPGNTIYF. For the CDR3, the DNA is TGTGCCAGCAGTTACAATGGGCCTGGAAACACCATATATTTT. The chain couples TRBV6-5 to TRBJ1-3, with unresolved D. This CDR3 contains 14 residues. Per germline, CDR1 MNHEY and CDR2 SVGAGI. Between the trimmed V and J ends, which lost 2 bases and 2 bases, there was a span of 7 bases.

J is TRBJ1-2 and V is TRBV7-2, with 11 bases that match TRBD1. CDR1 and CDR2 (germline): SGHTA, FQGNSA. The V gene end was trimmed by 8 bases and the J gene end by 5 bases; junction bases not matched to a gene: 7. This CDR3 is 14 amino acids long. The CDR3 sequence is CASHGTGGTYGYTF. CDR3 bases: TGTGCCAGCCATGGGACAGGGGGTACGTATGGCTACACCTTC.

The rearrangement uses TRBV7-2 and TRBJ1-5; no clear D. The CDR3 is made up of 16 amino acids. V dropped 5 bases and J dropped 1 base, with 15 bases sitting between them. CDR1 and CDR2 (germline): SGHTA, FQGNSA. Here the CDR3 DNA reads TGTGCCAGCAGCCTAATAGCTGGAGGGAGCAATCAGCCCCAGCATTTT. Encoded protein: CASSLIAGGSNQPQHF.

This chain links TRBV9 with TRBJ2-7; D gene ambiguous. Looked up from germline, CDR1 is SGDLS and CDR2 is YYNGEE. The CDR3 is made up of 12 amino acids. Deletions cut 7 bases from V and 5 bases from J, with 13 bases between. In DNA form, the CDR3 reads TGTGCCAGCTCCGACACTGGCGACGAGCAGTACTTC. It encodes CASSDTGDEQYF.

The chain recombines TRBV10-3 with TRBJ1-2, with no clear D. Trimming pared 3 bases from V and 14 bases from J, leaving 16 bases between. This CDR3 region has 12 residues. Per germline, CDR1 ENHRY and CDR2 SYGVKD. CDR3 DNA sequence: TGTGCCATCAGTGACCTGGCCCAGCCGGGGACCTTC. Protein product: CAISDLAQPGTF.

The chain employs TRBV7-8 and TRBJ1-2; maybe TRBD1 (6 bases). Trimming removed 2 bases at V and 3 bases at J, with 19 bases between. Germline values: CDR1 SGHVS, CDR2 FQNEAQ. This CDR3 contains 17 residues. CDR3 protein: CASSLPRGQGTDYGYTF. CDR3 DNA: TGTGCCAGCAGCTTACCCAGGGGTCAGGGGACGGACTATGGCTACACCTTC.

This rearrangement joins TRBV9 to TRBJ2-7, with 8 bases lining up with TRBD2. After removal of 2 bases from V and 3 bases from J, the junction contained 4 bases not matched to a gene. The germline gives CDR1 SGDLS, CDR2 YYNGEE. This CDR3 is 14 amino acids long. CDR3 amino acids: CASSVGTSGYEQYF. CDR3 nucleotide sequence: TGTGCCAGCAGCGTTGGGACTAGTGGCTACGAGCAGTACTTC.

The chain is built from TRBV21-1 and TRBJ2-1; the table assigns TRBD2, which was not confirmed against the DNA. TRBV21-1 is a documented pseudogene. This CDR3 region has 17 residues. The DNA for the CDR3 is TGTGCCAGCAGCAAAATCCCGTACGGGGGTTCCTACAATGAGCAGTTCTTC. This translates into CASSKIPYGGSYNEQFF.

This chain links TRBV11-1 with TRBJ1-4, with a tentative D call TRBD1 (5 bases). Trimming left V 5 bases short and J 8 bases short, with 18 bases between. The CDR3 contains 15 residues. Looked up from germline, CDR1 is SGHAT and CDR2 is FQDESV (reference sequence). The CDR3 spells CASSAFGQGSEKLFF. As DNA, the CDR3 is TGTGCCAGCAGCGCCTTCGGCCAGGGAAGCGAAAAACTGTTTTTT.

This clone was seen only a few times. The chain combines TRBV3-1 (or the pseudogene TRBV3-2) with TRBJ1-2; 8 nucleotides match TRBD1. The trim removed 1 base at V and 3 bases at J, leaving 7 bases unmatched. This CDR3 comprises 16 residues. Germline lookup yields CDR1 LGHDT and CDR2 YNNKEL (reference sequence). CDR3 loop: CASSQAWDRNYYGYTF. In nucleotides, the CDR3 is TGTGCCAGCAGCCAAGCGTGGGACAGGAATTACTATGGCTACACCTTC.

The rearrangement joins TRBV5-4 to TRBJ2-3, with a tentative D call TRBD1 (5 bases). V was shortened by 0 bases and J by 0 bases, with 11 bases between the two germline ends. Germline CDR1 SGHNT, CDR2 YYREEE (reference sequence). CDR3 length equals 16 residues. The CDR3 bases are TGTGCCAGCAGCTTGGGGGCAGGGCTGAGCACAGATACGCAGTATTTT. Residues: CASSLGAGLSTDTQYF.

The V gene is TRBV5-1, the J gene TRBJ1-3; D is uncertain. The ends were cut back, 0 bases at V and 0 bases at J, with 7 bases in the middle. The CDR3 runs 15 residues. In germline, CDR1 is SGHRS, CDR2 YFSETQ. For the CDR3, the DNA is TGCGCCAGCAGCTTGGATAGCGGCTCTGGAAACACCATATATTTT. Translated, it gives CASSLDSGSGNTIYF.

The CDR3 DNA is TGTGCCAGCAGTTACAGGCCCCAGGGATTTAATGAAAAACTGTTTTTT. Protein sequence: CASSYRPQGFNEKLFF. The V and J genes are TRBV6-5 and TRBJ1-4, with D possibly being TRBD1 (5 bases). Germline values: CDR1 MNHEY, CDR2 SVGAGI. The CDR3 is made up of 16 amino acids. Trimming removed 2 bases at V and 4 bases at J, with 14 bases between.

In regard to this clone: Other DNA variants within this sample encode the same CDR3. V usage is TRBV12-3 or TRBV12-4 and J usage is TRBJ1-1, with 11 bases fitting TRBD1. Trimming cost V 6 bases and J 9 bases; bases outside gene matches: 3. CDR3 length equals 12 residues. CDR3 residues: CASSLDRGQAFF. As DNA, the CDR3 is TGTGCCAGCAGCCTGGACAGGGGGCAAGCTTTCTTT.

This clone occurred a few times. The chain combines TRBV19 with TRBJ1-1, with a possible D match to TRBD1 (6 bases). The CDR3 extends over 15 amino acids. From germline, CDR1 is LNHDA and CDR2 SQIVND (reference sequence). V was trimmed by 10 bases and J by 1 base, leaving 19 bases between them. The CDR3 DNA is TGTGCCACCGCAAACGACAGGCTAGCGAACACTGAAGCTTTCTTT. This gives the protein CATANDRLANTEAFF. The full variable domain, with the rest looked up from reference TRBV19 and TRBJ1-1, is DGGITQSPKYLFRKEGQNVTLSCEQNLNHDAMYWYRQDPGQGLRLIYYSQIVNDFQKGDIAEGYSVSREKKESFPLTVTSAQKNPTAFYLCATANDRLANTEAFFGQGTRLTVV.

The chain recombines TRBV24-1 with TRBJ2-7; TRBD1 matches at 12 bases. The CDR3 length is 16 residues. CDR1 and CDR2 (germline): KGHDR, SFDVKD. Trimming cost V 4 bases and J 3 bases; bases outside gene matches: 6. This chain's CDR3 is CATSDTGTGGGYEQYF. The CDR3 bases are TGTGCCACCAGTGACACCGGGACAGGGGGCGGCTACGAGCAGTACTTC.

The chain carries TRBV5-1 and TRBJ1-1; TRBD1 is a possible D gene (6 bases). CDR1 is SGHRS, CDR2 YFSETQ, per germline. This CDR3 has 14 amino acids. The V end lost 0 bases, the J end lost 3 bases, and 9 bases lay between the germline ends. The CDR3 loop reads CASSLAGADTEAFF. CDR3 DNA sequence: TGCGCCAGCAGCTTGGCAGGGGCGGACACTGAAGCTTTCTTT.

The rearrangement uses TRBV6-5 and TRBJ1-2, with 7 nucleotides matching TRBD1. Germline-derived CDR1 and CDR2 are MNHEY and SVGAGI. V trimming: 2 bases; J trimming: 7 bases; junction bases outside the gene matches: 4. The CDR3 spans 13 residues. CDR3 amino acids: CASSYESGGGYTF. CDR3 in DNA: TGTGCCAGCAGTTACGAATCAGGGGGTGGCTACACCTTC.

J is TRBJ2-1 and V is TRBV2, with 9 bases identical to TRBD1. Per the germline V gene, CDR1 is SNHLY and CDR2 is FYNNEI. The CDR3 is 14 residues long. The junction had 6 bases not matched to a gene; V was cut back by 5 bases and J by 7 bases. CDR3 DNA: TGTGCCAGCAGTACAGGGGGCGCATTAAATGAGCAGTTCTTC. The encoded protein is CASSTGGALNEQFF.

The CDR3 sequence is CAARGPGSSSGNTIYF. The CDR3 DNA reads as TGTGCCGCCAGGGGCCCAGGCAGTTCCTCTGGAAACACCATATATTTT. V gene TRBV19 combines with J gene TRBJ1-3; D is possibly TRBD1 (6 bases). The V end lost 11 bases, the J end lost 0 bases, and 20 bases lay between the germline ends. Germline lookup yields CDR1 LNHDA and CDR2 SQIVND (reference sequence). The CDR3 totals 16 residues.

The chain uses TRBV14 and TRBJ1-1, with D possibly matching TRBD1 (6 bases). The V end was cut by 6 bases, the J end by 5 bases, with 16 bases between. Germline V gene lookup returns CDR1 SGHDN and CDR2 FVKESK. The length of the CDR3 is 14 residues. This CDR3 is CASSLSQGSTEAFF. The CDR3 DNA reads TGTGCCAGCAGTCTAAGCCAGGGGTCTACTGAAGCTTTCTTT. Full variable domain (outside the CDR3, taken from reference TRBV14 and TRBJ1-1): EAGVTQFPSHSVIEKGQTVTLRCDPISGHDNLYWYRRVMGKEIKFLLHFVKESKQDESGMPNNRFLAERTGGTYSTLKVQPAELEDSGVYFCASSLSQGSTEAFFGQGTRLTVV.

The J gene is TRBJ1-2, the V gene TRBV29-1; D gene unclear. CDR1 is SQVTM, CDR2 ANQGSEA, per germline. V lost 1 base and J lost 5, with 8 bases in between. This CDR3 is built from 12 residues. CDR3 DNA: TGCAGCGTTGAAGGCACATCATATGGCTACACCTTC. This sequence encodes CSVEGTSYGYTF. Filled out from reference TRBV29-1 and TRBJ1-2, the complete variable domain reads SAVISQKPSRDICQRGTSLTIQCQVDSQVTMMFWYRQQPGQSLTLIATANQGSEATYESGFVIDKFPISRPNLTFSTLTVSNMSPEDSSIYLCSVEGTSYGYTFGSGTRLTVV.

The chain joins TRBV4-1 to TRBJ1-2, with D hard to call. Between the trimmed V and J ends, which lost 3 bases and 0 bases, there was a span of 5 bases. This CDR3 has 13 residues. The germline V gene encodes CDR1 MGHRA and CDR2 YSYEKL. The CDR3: CASSQAANYGYTF. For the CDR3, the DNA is TGCGCCAGCAGCCAGGCAGCTAACTATGGCTACACCTTC.

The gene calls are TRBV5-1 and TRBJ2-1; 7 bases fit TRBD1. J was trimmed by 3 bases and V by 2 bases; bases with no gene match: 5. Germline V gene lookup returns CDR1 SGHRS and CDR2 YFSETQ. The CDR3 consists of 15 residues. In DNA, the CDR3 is TGCGCCAGCAGCTTATGGGACAGCGACTACAATGAGCAGTTCTTC. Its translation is CASSLWDSDYNEQFF.